Listed here is a single T cell receptor beta chain. The antigen is undetermined. The germline V gene has CDR1 SGHTA and CDR2 FQGNSA. There are 15 residues in the CDR3. TCRdb reprocessed the 5' RACE reads, with one entry per CDR3 protein and no DNA. This table lists about 300,000 distinct CDR3 sequences. The data stem from a study of T cells expressing NK-cell markers. Study findings and constraints: Of the CD8+ T cells in six donors, roughly 1.0-7.5% belonged to dominant NKG2C+ clonotypes. The CD3+CD56-NKG2C+ fraction of a handful of donors was also led by these clonotypes.

The chain recombines TRBV7-2 with TRBJ2-5. Sequencing input: blood T cells: a sorted CD56 or NKG2C T cell subset, CD4+ or CD8+ T cells, or bulk PBMC T cells (not recorded which). The receptor was isolated from a woman aged 18-70 years in good health. CDR3 protein: CASSLVWSGQETQYF.